This T cell receptor beta chain was observed in a study of cytomegalovirus exposure and HLA in healthy donors. Notes on the study in general: Among the sequence variants, a highly shared cluster was likely an artifact of sequencing. In vitro data verified a few CMV-associated chains as specific for CMV antigens.

In the PCR, 60 Vbeta and 13 Jbeta primers were used. Assay used: immunoSEQ multiplex PCR; TCRdb lists only in-frame clones, some missing. The sample lists about 150,000 clones; 75% to 85% were seen once. The V and J ends lost 4 bases and 0 bases, in that order; junction bases with no gene match: 3. In germline, CDR1 is MNHEY, CDR2 SVGAGI. The CDR3 has 15 amino acids. To note about this clone: Its antigen is currently unknown.

The sequence came from a woman in her twenties or thirties in good health and CMV-seropositive. The sample taken for sequencing was PBMCs. J is TRBJ2-1 and V is TRBV6-5; 7 bases line up with TRBD1. CDR3 DNA sequence: TGTGCCAGCAGTTTGGGACAGAGCTCCTACAATGAGCAGTTCTTC. It specifies CASSLGQSSYNEQFF.